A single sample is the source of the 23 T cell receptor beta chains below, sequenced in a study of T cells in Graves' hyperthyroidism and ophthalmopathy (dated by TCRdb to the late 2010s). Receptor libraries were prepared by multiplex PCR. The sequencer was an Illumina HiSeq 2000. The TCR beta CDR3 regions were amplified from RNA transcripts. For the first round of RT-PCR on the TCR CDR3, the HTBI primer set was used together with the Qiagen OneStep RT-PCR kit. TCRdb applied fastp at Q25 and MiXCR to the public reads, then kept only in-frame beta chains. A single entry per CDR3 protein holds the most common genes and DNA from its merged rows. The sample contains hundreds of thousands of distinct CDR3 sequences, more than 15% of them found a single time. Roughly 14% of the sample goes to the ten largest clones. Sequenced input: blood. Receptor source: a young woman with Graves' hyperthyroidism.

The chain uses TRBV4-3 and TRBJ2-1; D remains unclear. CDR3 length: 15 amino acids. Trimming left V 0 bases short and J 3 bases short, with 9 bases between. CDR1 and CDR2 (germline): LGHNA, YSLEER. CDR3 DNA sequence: TGCGCCAGCAGCCAAGATATTACAGTCTACAATGAGCAGTTCTTC. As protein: CASSQDITVYNEQFF.

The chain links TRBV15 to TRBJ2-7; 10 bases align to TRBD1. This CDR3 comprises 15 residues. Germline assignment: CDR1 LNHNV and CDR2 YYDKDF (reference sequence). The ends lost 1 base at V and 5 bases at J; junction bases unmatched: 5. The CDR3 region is CATSRVGTGAHEQYF. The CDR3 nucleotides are TGTGCCACCAGCAGAGTGGGGACAGGGGCCCACGAGCAGTACTTC.

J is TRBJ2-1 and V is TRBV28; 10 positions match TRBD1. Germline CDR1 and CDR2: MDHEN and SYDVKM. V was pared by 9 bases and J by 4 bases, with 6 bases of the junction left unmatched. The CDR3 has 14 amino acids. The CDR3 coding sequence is TGTGCCAGTAGACAGGGGGCGGGATACAATGAGCAGTTCTTC. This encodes CASRQGAGYNEQFF.

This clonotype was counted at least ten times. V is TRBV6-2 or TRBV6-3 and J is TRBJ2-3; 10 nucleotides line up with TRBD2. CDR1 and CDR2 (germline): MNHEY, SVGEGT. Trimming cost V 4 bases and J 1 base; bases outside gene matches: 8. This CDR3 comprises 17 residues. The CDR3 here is CASSSRGAGGGTDTQYF. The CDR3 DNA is TGTGCCAGCAGTTCCCGTGGAGCGGGGGGGGGCACAGATACGCAGTATTTT.

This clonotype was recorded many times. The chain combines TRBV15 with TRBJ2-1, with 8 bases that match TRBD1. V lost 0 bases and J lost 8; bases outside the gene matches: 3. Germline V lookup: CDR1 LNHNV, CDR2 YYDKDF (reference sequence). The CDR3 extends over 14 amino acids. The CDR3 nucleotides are TGTGCCACCAGCAGAGACTTGACAGGGGATGAGCAGTTCTTC. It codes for CATSRDLTGDEQFF. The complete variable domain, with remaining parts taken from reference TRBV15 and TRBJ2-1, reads DAMVIQNPRYQVTQFGKPVTLSCSQTLNHNVMYWYQQKSSQAPKLLFHYYDKDFNNEADTPDNFQSRRPNTSFCFLDIRSPGLGDTAMYLCATSRDLTGDEQFFGPGTRLTVL.

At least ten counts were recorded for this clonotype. CDR3 nucleotide sequence: TGTGCCAGCAGCAGAAGCGGGGGGCTCAATGAGCAGTTCTTC. Its translation: CASSRSGGLNEQFF. The chain joins TRBV11-2 to TRBJ2-1; 9 bases are a match to TRBD2. The V gene's germline CDR1 is SGHAT and CDR2 FQNNGV. With V trimmed by 5 bases and J by 6 bases, 5 bases remained unmatched. The CDR3 contains 14 residues.

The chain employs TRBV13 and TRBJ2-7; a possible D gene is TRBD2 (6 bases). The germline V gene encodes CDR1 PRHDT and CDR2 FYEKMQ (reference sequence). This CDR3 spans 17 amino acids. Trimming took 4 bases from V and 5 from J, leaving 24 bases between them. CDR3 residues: CASSSRGTGVIVDEQYF. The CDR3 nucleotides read TGTGCCAGCAGCTCCCGGGGTACGGGGGTGATTGTCGACGAGCAGTACTTC.

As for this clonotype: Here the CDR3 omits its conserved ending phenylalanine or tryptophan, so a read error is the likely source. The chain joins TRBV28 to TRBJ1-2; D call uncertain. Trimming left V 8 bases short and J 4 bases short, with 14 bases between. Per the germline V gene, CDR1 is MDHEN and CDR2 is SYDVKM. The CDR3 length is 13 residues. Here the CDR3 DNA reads TGTGCCAGCGACTCTTATCCAACCTATGGCTACACCCTC. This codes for CASDSYPTYGYTL.

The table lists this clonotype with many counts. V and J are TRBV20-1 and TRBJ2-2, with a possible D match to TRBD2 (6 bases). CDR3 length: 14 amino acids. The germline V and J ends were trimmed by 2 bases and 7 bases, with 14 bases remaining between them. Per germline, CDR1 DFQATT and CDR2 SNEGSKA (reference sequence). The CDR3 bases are TGCAGTGCTAGACAGGGCGGGGAATACGGGGAGCTGTTTTTT. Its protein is CSARQGGEYGELFF.

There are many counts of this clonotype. The CDR3 DNA reads TGTGCCAGCAGCCAAGATCATGGGCGGGCCCTTTATAGTGAGCAGTTCTTC. It codes for CASSQDHGRALYSEQFF. The chain has TRBV4-2 and TRBJ2-1; maybe TRBD2 (5 bases). Germline-derived CDR1 and CDR2 are LGHNA and YNFKEQ. The length of the CDR3 is 17 residues. The V end lost 0 bases, the J end lost 9 bases, and 21 bases lay between the germline ends.

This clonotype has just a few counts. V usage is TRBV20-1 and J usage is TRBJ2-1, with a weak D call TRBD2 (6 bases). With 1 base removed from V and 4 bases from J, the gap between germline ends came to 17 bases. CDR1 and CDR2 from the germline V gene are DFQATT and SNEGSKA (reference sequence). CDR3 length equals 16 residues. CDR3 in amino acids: CSARVSGVRKYNEQFF. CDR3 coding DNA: TGCAGTGCTAGAGTCTCGGGAGTTCGGAAATACAATGAGCAGTTCTTC.

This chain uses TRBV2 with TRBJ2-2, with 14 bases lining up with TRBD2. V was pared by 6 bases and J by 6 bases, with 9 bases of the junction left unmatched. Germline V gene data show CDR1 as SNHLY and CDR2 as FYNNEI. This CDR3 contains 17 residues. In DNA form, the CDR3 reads TGTGCCAGCAGAAACGTAGAGACTAGCGGGGGGGCCGGGGAGCTGTTTTTT. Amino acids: CASRNVETSGGAGELFF.

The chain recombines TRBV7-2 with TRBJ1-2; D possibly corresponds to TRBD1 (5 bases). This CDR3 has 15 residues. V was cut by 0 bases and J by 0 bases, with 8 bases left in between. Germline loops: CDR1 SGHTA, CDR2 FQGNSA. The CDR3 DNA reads TGTGCCAGCAGCTTAGCTGGCAGGGCTAACTATGGCTACACCTTC. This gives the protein CASSLAGRANYGYTF.

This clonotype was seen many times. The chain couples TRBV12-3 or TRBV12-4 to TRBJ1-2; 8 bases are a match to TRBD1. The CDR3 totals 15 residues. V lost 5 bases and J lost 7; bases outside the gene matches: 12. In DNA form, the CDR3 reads TGTGCCAGCAGTCTCGGGAACAGGGGGAGGTTTGGCTACACCTTC. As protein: CASSLGNRGRFGYTF.

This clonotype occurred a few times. This CDR3 reads CASSPLPGQAGANVLTF. CDR3 sequence (DNA): TGTGCCAGCAGTCCCCTGCCTGGACAGGCTGGGGCCAACGTCCTGACTTTC. The chain recombines TRBV28 with TRBJ2-6; 7 bases agree with TRBD1. V was pared by 5 bases and J by 2 bases, with 9 bases of the junction left unmatched. Germline V gene sequence: CDR1 MDHEN, CDR2 SYDVKM. The CDR3 covers 17 residues.

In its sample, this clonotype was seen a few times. The CDR3 spells CASSSLAGGLYEQYF. The CDR3 DNA reads TGTGCCAGCAGTTCCTTAGCGGGAGGTTTGTACGAGCAGTACTTC. The chain couples TRBV27 to TRBJ2-7; 10 positions agree with TRBD2. The CDR3 totals 15 residues. CDR1 and CDR2 from the germline V gene are MNHEY and SMNVEV (reference sequence). The trim removed 4 bases at V and 4 bases at J, leaving 7 bases unmatched.

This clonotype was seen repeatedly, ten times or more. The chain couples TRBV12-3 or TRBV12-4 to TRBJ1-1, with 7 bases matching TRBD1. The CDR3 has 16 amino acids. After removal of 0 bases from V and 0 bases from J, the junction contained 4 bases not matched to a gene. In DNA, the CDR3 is TGTGCCAGCAGTTTAGCGCTTGGGACAGTGAACACTGAAGCTTTCTTT. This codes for CASSLALGTVNTEAFF.

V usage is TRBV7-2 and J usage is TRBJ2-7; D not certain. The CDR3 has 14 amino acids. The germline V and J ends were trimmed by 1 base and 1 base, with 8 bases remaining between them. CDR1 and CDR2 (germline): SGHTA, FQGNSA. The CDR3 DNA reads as TGTGCCAGCAGCTTAGAGTCCCAGTCCTACGAGCAGTACTTC. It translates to CASSLESQSYEQYF.

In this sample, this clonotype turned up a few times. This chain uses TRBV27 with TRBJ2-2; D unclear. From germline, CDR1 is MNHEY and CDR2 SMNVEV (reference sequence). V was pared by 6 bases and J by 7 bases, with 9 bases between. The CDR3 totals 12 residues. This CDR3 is CASRWADGELFF. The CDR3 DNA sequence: TGTGCCAGCAGATGGGCTGACGGGGAGCTGTTTTTT.

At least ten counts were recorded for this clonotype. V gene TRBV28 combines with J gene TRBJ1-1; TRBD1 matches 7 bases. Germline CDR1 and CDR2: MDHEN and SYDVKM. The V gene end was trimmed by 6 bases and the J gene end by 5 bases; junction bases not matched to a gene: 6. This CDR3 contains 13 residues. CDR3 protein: CASRDRVWTEAFF. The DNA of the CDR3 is TGTGCCAGCAGAGACAGGGTTTGGACTGAAGCTTTCTTT.

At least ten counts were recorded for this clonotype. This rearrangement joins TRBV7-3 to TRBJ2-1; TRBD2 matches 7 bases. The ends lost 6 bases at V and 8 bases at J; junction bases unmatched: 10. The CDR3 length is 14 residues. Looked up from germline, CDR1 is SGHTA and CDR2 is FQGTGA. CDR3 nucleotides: TGTGCCAGCAGACTAGCGAGAGGGACCGATGAGCAGTTCTTC. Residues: CASRLARGTDEQFF.

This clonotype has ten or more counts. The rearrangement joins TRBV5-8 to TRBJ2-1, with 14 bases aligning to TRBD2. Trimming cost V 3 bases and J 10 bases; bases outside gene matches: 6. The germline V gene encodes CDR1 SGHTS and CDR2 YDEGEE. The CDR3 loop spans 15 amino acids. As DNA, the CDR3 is TGTGCCAGCAGCTCTCCCGGGACTAGCGGGAGAGAGCAGTTCTTC. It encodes CASSSPGTSGREQFF.

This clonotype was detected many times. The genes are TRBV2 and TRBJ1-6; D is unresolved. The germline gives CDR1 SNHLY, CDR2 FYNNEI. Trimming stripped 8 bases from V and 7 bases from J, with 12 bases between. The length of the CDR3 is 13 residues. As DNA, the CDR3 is TGTGCCAGCTGTGCAACGGGGAATTCACCCCTCCACTTT. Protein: CASCATGNSPLHF.